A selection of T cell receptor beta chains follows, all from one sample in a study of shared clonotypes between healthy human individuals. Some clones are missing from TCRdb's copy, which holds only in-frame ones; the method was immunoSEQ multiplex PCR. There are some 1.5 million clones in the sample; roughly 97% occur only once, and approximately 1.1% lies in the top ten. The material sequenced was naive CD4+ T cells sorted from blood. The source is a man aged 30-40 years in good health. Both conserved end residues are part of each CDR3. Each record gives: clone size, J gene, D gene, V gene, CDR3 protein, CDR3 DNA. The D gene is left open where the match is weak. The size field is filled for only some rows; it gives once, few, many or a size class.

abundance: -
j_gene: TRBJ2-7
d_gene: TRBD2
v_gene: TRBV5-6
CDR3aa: CASSLEGTSGSNSYEQYF
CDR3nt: TGTGCCAGCAGCTTGGAAGGGACTAGCGGGAGCAATTCCTACGAGCAGTACTTC

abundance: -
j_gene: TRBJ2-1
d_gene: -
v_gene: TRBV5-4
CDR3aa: CASSFDRDGEQFF
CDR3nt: TGTGCCAGCAGCTTCGATCGAGATGGGGAGCAGTTCTTC

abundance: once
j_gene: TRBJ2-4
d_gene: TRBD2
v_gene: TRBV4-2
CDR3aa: CASSQDSLAGQLAKNIQYF
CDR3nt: TGTGCCAGCAGCCAAGATAGCCTAGCGGGACAATTAGCCAAAAACATTCAGTACTTC

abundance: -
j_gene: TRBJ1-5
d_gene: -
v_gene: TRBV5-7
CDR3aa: CASNPLGGRPRQQPQHF
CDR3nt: TGTGCCAGCAATCCACTCGGGGGCCGGCCCCGTCAGCAGCCCCAGCATTTT

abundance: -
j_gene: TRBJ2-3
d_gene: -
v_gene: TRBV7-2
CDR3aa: CASSLLDPGFTDTQYF
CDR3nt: TGTGCCAGCAGCTTGTTGGATCCGGGCTTCACAGATACGCAGTATTTT

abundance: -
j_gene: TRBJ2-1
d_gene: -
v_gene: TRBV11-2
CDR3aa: CASSLWEGGYNEQFF
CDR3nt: TGTGCCAGCAGCTTATGGGAGGGGGGCTACAATGAGCAGTTCTTC

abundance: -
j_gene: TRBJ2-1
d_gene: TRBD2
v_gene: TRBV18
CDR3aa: CASSPLSSGRVSYNEQFF
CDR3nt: TGTGCCAGCTCACCACTGTCTAGCGGGAGGGTCTCCTACAATGAGCAGTTCTTC

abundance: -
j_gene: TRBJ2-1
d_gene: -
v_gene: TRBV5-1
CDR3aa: CASSSGAEGNEQFF
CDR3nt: TGCGCCAGCAGCTCGGGGGCAGAGGGCAATGAGCAGTTCTTC

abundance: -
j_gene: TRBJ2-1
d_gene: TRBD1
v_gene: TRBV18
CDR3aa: CASSLGTGGDNEQFF
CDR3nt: TGTGCCAGCTCACTCGGGACAGGGGGGGACAATGAGCAGTTCTTC

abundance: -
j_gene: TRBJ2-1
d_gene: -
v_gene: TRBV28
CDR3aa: CASTEGLTTGDEQFF
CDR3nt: TGTGCCAGCACCGAGGGACTCACGACCGGGGATGAGCAGTTCTTC

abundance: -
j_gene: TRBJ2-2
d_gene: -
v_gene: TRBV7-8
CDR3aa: CASSLVFTDSRNTGELFF
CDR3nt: TGTGCCAGCAGCTTAGTATTCACTGACAGCAGGAACACCGGGGAGCTGTTTTTT

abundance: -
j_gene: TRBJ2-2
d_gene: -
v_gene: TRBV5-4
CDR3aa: CASSLAVRNANTGELFF
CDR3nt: TGTGCCAGCAGCTTGGCCGTACGGAACGCGAACACCGGGGAGCTGTTTTTT

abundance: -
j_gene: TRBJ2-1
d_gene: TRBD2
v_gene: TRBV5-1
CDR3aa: CASSPVSGAYNEQFF
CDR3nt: TGCGCCAGCAGCCCGGTTAGCGGGGCCTACAATGAGCAGTTCTTC

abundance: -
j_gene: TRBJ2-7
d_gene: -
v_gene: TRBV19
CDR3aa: CASSNRFYEQYF
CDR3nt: TGTGCCAGTAGTAATAGGTTCTACGAGCAGTACTTC

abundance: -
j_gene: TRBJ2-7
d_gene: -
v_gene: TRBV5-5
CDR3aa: CASSFGGPYEQYF
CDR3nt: TGTGCCAGCAGCTTCGGCGGACCCTACGAGCAGTACTTC

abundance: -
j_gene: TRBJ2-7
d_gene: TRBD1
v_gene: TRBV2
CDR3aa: CAIGQGALFEQYF
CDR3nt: TGTGCCATCGGACAGGGGGCTTTGTTCGAGCAGTACTTC

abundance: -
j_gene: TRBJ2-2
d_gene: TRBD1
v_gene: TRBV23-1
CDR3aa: CASSHQTGRIGELFF
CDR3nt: TGCGCCAGCAGTCACCAGACAGGGAGAATCGGGGAGCTGTTTTTT

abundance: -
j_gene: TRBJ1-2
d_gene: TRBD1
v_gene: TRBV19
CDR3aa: CASSILLAGLGTGGAGGYTF
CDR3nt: TGTGCCAGTAGTATATTACTGGCCGGGTTGGGTACAGGGGGCGCCGGTGGCTACACCTTC